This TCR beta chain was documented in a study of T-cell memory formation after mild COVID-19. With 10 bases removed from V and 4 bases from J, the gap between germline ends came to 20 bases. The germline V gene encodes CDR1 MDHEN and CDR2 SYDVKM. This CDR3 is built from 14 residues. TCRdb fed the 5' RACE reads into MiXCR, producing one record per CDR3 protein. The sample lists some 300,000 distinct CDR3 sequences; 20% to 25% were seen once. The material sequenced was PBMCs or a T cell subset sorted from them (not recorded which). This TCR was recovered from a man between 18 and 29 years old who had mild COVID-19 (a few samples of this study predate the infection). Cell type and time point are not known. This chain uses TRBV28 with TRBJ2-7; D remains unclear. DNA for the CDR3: TGTGCCACCCTGCCGGATTTAGGGCCATACGAGCAGTACGTC. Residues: CATLPDLGPYEQYV.